This TCR beta chain came from a study of blood T cells in healthy people across ages. A sample-barcoded 5' primer and a J-beta primer mix were used in a second PCR of about 7 to 11 cycles. A template-switch adaptor with 12 random nucleotides tagged each cDNA molecule. TCRdb recomputed calls from the 5' RACE reads with MiXCR, one row per CDR3 protein. The data contain 800,000 to 1,300,000 distinct CDR3 sequences, about 23% of them singletons. Whenever a sample was processed, at least 6 million PBMCs were isolated. This sample was shared with a second study, whose subject was T cells of mothers and their children. As reported in that work: Once extracted, all RNA went into cDNA synthesis at roughly 1.5 ug per 15 ul. Over 9.5 million reads per mother and roughly 3 million per child were obtained.

The specimen was blood. The sequence was obtained from a girl aged 2-10 years in good health.

The CDR3 DNA reads TGCAGTGCTTCCAGGGGAGCGGACTATGGCTACACCTTC. Translation gives CSASRGADYGYTF. The chain is built from TRBV20-1 and TRBJ1-2, with D maybe TRBD1 (6 bases). This CDR3 is built from 13 residues. Germline V gene data show CDR1 as DFQATT and CDR2 as SNEGSKA (reference sequence). V shed 5 bases and J shed 3 bases, with 13 bases lying between them.